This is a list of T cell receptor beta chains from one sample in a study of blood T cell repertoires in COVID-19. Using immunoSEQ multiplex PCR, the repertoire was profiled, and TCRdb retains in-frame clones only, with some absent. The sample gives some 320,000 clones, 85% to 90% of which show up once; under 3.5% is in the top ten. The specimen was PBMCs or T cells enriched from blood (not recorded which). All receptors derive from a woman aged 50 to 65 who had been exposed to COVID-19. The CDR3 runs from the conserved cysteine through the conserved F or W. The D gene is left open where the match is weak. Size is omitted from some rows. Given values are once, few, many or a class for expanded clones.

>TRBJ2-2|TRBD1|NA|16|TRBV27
CASSLPGQGAGGELFF
TGTGCCAGCAGCCTCCCGGGACAGGGGGCTGGCGGGGAGCTGTTTTTT
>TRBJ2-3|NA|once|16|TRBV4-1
CASSQPTGGKTDTQYF
TGCGCCAGCAGCCAACCAACTGGGGGGAAAACAGATACGCAGTATTTT
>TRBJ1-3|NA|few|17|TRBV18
CASSPGSAVLSGNTIYF
TGTGCCAGCTCACCAGGATCAGCGGTACTCTCTGGAAACACCATATATTTT
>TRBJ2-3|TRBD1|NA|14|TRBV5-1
CASSQTGGEDTQYF
TGCGCCAGCAGTCAGACAGGGGGCGAGGATACGCAGTATTTT
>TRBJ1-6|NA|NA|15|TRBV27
CASRLPQVDNSPLHF
TGTGCCAGCAGACTCCCACAGGTGGATAATTCACCCCTCCACTTT
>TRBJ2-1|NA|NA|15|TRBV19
CASSIEAGAYNEQFF
TGTGCCAGTAGTATAGAAGCGGGCGCCTACAATGAGCAGTTCTTC
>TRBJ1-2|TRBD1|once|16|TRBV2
CASSDGFETGNYGYTF
TGTGCCAGCAGTGATGGTTTCGAGACAGGGAATTATGGCTACACCTTC
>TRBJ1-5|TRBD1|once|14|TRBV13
CASSPGTGDQPQHF
TGTGCCAGCAGCCCTGGGACAGGGGATCAGCCCCAGCATTTT
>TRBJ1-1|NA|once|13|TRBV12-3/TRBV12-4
CASSSSQNTEAFF
TGTGCCAGCAGCTCGTCACAGAACACTGAAGCTTTCTTT
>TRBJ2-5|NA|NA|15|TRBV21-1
CASSKGALEPETQYF
TGTGCCAGCAGCAAAGGGGCTCTCGAACCGGAGACCCAGTACTTC
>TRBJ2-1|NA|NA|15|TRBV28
CASSPWTEPSNEQFF
TGTGCCAGCAGCCCTTGGACAGAGCCTTCCAATGAGCAGTTCTTC
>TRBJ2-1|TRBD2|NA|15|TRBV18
CASSPLQRGGNEQFF
TGTGCCAGCTCACCACTCCAGCGGGGGGGCAATGAGCAGTTCTTC
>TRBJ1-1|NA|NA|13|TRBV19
CASSGFYGPEAFF
TGTGCCAGTAGCGGGTTTTACGGCCCTGAAGCTTTCTTT
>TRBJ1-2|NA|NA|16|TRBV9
CASSSRTATLNYGYTF
TGTGCCAGCAGCTCCCGGACAGCTACCCTTAACTATGGCTACACCTTC
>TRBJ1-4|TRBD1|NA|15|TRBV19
CASSLGQVQNEKLFF
TGTGCCAGTAGCCTTGGACAGGTCCAAAATGAAAAACTGTTTTTT
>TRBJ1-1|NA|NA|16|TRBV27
CASSLQRGLTNTEAFF
TGTGCCAGCAGTCTACAGCGGGGACTGACGAACACTGAAGCTTTCTTT